This T cell receptor beta chain comes out of a study of blood T cell repertoires in COVID-19. Germline V gene data show CDR1 as SNHLY and CDR2 as FYNNEI. The V gene lost 3 bases and the J gene lost 7 bases, with 7 bases spanning the gap. This CDR3 has 13 residues. Seattle-derived patients entered the study during active infection and were followed longitudinally. In the original analysis: Reference gene primer amplification in the assay estimated nucleated cell counts. Some clones are missing from TCRdb's copy, which holds only in-frame ones; the method was immunoSEQ multiplex PCR. Clonal size and the V and J genes are those of that table, whereas D and trimming came from the DNA. The data show about 71,000 clones, around 83% seen once.

The sequence came from a young man with COVID-19, enrolled during active disease. The sequencing sample was made of peripheral blood. The chain uses TRBV2 and TRBJ1-6; the D gene is possibly TRBD1 (5 bases). The CDR3 region has the DNA TGTGCCAGCAGTGACAGGGTCAATTCACCCCTCCACTTT. It is translated as CASSDRVNSPLHF. Full variable domain (rest looked up from reference TRBV2 and TRBJ1-6): EPEVTQTPSHQVTQMGQEVILRCVPISNHLYFYWYRQILGQKVEFLVSFYNNEISEKSEIFDDQFSVERPDGSNFTLKIRSTKLEDSAMYFCASSDRVNSPLHFGNGTRLTVT.